Listed below are T cell receptor beta chains from one sample, sequenced in a study of control samples from healthy donors and cancer patients. TCRdb's table, derived via immunoSEQ multiplex PCR, lists solely in-frame clones and lacks some. Of approximately 71,000 clones detected, roughly 90% appear once; the ten largest clones hold around 19%. Sample: PBMCs. These receptors were collected from a man aged 55 to 70 with lung cancer. CDR3s include the opening cysteine and the closing phenylalanine or tryptophan. D genes are given only for firm matches. Some rows have no size entry. The others give once, few or many, or a class for an expanded clone.

v_gene	abundance	d_gene	j_gene	CDR3aa	CDR3nt
TRBV7-9	NA	NA	TRBJ1-1	CASSLGAGALGEAFF	TGTGCCAGCAGCTTAGGTGCAGGGGCTCTCGGTGAAGCTTTCTTT
TRBV5-5	NA	TRBD1	TRBJ2-2	CASSPSTGTGELFF	TGTGCCAGCAGCCCTTCGACAGGGACCGGGGAGCTGTTTTTT
TRBV19	NA	NA	TRBJ2-2	CASKVGRELFF	TGTGCCAGTAAAGTAGGCCGGGAGCTGTTTTTT
TRBV5-1	NA	TRBD1	TRBJ2-5	CASRPGGWETQYF	TGCGCCAGCAGGCCAGGGGGCTGGGAGACCCAGTACTTC
TRBV29-1	NA	NA	TRBJ2-5	CSIRQFQETQYF	TGCAGCATTCGACAGTTCCAAGAGACCCAGTACTTC
TRBV7-3	NA	NA	TRBJ2-3	CASSSLGPSDTQYF	TGTGCCAGCAGCTCACTCGGTCCCTCAGATACGCAGTATTTT
TRBV9	few	NA	TRBJ2-2	CASGRTSNTGELFF	TGTGCCAGCGGCAGGACATCGAACACCGGGGAGCTGTTTTTT
TRBV2	NA	NA	TRBJ1-2	CASTPSPGGEGGYTF	TGTGCCAGCACCCCTTCTCCGGGGGGGGAAGGCGGCTACACCTTC
TRBV27	few	NA	TRBJ2-2	CASIGGTALNTGELFF	TGTGCCAGCATTGGCGGGACAGCGTTAAACACCGGGGAGCTGTTTTTT
TRBV6-5	NA	TRBD1	TRBJ1-2	CASSSFGQGFGYTF	TGTGCCAGCAGTTCGTTTGGACAGGGCTTTGGCTACACCTTC
TRBV15	NA	NA	TRBJ1-2	CATSEREGVTSYGYTF	TGTGCCACCAGCGAACGAGAAGGGGTGACTAGTTATGGCTACACCTTC
TRBV30	NA	NA	TRBJ2-2	CAWKTQGRTGELFF	TGTGCCTGGAAGACACAGGGTCGTACCGGGGAGCTGTTTTTT
TRBV5-1	NA	NA	TRBJ1-4	CASSLGFGATNEKLFF	TGCGCCAGCAGCTTGGGGTTTGGTGCAACTAATGAAAAACTGTTTTTT
TRBV4-2	NA	NA	TRBJ2-3	CASSQEISVVADTQYF	TGTGCCAGCAGCCAAGAAATTTCCGTAGTCGCAGATACGCAGTATTTT
TRBV9	once	NA	TRBJ2-7	CASSVGASPSSYEQYF	TGTGCCAGCAGCGTAGGGGCTAGCCCCAGCTCCTACGAGCAGTACTTC
TRBV7-9	NA	TRBD2	TRBJ2-3	CAVEGGTRDTQYF	TGTGCCGTGGAGGGAGGGACGCGAGATACGCAGTATTTT
TRBV7-8	NA	NA	TRBJ1-1	CASSSLRATEAFF	TGTGCCAGCAGCTCTTTGAGGGCCACTGAAGCTTTCTTT
TRBV29-1	few	TRBD1	TRBJ2-6	CSVAQGFQPGGANVLTF	TGCAGCGTTGCACAGGGGTTCCAACCGGGTGGGGCCAACGTCCTGACTTTC
TRBV24-1	NA	TRBD1	TRBJ1-4	CATSEKVWDRGLDATNEKLFF	TGTGCCACCAGTGAGAAAGTATGGGACAGGGGGCTGGATGCAACTAATGAAAAACTGTTTTTT
TRBV6-5	NA	NA	TRBJ1-2	CASSSDASWGYTF	TGTGCCAGCAGTTCTGACGCTAGCTGGGGCTACACCTTC
TRBV9	NA	NA	TRBJ1-1	CASSVGMNTEAFF	TGTGCCAGCAGCGTAGGTATGAACACTGAAGCTTTCTTT
TRBV5-4	NA	NA	TRBJ1-6	CASSLQGRDSPLHF	TGTGCCAGCAGTTTACAGGGTCGAGATTCACCCCTCCACTTT
TRBV29-1	NA	TRBD1	TRBJ2-5	CSVEDRGDRETQYF	TGCAGCGTTGAAGATCGAGGGGACAGAGAGACCCAGTACTTC
TRBV4-2	NA	TRBD2	TRBJ2-1	CASSQSGVAGDEDNEQFF	TGTGCCAGCAGCCAAAGTGGCGTAGCGGGGGATGAAGACAATGAGCAGTTCTTC
TRBV3-1/TRBV3-2	NA	NA	TRBJ1-6	CASSQLRADGNSPLHF	TGTGCCAGCAGCCAACTCAGGGCCGATGGTAATTCACCCCTCCACTTT
TRBV5-3	NA	NA	TRBJ1-1	CARSLPQGTNTEAFF	TGTGCCAGAAGCTTGCCCCAAGGGACGAACACTGAAGCTTTCTTT
TRBV7-8	NA	NA	TRBJ2-1	CASSSRDRVYNEQFF	TGTGCCAGCAGCTCCCGGGACCGCGTCTACAATGAGCAGTTCTTC
TRBV19	NA	NA	TRBJ2-6	CASSIEDGSGANVLTF	TGTGCCAGTAGTATAGAGGACGGGTCTGGGGCCAACGTCCTGACTTTC
TRBV6-6	NA	NA	TRBJ1-4	CASSSSGITNEKLFF	TGTGCCAGCAGTTCCAGTGGTATAACTAATGAAAAACTGTTTTTT
TRBV5-8	NA	TRBD1	TRBJ1-2	CASSAEYRGAGGYTF	TGTGCCAGCAGCGCGGAATACAGGGGTGCGGGGGGCTACACCTTC
TRBV11-3	NA	TRBD1	TRBJ1-2	CASSPWRQGSGYTF	TGTGCCAGCAGCCCCTGGCGACAGGGGAGTGGCTACACCTTC
TRBV12-3/TRBV12-4	NA	NA	TRBJ2-7	CASSLREAYHF	TGTGCCAGCAGTTTAAGGGAGGCCTACCACTTC
TRBV30	few	NA	TRBJ1-5	CAWSVPVSNQPQHF	TGTGCCTGGAGTGTACCAGTTAGCAATCAGCCCCAGCATTTT
TRBV5-1	once	NA	TRBJ2-5	CASSLGSVGETQYF	TGCGCCAGCAGCTTGGGAAGTGTAGGAGAGACCCAGTACTTC
TRBV25-1	NA	NA	TRBJ1-6	CASSEYSGGHAYNSPLHF	TGTGCCAGCAGTGAATACTCGGGGGGTCATGCGTATAATTCACCCCTCCACTTT
TRBV4-1	NA	TRBD1	TRBJ2-2	CASSQEGQGEDTGELFF	TGCGCCAGCAGCCAAGAGGGACAGGGAGAGGACACCGGGGAGCTGTTTTTT
TRBV18	NA	NA	TRBJ2-6	CASSPGGSGANVLTF	TGTGCCAGCTCACCCGGGGGCTCTGGGGCCAACGTCCTGACTTTC